This T cell receptor beta chain was captured in a study of cytomegalovirus exposure and HLA in healthy donors. Comments on this clone: Its matching antigen is unknown.

CDR1 SGHAT and CDR2 FQDESV come from the germline V gene (reference sequence). CDR3 length equals 14 residues. The V gene lost 5 bases and the J gene lost 7 bases, with 17 bases spanning the gap. Primers included in the PCR were 60 Vbeta and 13 Jbeta primers. Profiled with immunoSEQ multiplex PCR; TCRdb holds only in-frame clones, not every one. This sample yields roughly 130,000 clones, of which about 76% are seen a single time; approximately 3% belongs to the top ten. Study results and caveats: Associated with cytomegalovirus, according to the listing, were some 150 TCR beta chains.

The sample was PBMCs. The chain uses TRBV11-1 and TRBJ1-1; possible D gene TRBD1, 6 bases. This TCR was recovered from a female donor in good health and CMV-seronegative. CDR3: CASSQARGLGEAFF. In DNA form, the CDR3 reads TGTGCCAGCAGCCAGGCCAGGGGTTTGGGTGAAGCTTTCTTT.